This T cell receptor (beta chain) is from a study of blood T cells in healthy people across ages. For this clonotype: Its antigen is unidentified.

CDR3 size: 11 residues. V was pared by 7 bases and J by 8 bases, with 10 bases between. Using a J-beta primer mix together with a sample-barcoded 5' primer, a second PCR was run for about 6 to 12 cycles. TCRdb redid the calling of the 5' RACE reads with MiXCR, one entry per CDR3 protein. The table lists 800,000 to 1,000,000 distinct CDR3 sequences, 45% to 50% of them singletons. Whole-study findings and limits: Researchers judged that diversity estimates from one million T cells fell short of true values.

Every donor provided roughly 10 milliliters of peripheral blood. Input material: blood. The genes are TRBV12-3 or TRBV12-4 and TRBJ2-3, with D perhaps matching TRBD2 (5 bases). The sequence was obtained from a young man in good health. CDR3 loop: CASTRRGTQYF. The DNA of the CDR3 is TGTGCCAGCACCCGACGGGGTACGCAGTATTTT.